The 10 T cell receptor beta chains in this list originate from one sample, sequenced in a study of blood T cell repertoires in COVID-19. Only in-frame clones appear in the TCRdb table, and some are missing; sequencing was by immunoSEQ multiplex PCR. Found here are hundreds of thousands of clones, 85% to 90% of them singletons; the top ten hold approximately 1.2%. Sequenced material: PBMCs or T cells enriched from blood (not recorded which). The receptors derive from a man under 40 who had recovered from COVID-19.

The CDR3 loop is CASGTGDSSYNEQFF. In nucleotides, the CDR3 is TGTGCCAGCGGGACGGGGGACAGCTCCTACAATGAGCAGTTCTTC. The chain uses TRBV5-5 and TRBJ2-1; maybe TRBD1 (7 bases). V lost 7 bases, J lost 0 bases, and 14 bases lay in between. CDR1 and CDR2 from the germline V gene are SGHKS and YYEKEE (reference sequence). The CDR3 loop spans 15 amino acids.

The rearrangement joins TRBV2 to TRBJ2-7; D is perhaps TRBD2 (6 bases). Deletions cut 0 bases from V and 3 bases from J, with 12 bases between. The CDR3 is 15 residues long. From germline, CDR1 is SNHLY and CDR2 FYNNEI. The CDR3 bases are TGTGCCAGCAGTGAAGCGAAGGGACTTGACTACGAGCAGTACTTC. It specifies CASSEAKGLDYEQYF. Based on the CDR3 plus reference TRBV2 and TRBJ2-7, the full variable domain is EPEVTQTPSHQVTQMGQEVILRCVPISNHLYFYWYRQILGQKVEFLVSFYNNEISEKSEIFDDQFSVERPDGSNFTLKIRSTKLEDSAMYFCASSEAKGLDYEQYFGPGTRLTVT.

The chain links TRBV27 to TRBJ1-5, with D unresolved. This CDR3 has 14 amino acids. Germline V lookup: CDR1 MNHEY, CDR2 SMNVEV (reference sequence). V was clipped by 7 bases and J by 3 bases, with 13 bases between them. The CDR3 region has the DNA TGTGCCAGCACCACACTCGGGTTCAATCAGCCCCAGCATTTT. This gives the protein CASTTLGFNQPQHF.

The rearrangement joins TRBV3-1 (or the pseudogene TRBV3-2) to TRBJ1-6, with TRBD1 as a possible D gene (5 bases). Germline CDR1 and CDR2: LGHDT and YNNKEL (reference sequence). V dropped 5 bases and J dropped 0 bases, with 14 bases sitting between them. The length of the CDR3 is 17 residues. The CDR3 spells CASSSTGVYSYNSPLHF. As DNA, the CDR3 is TGTGCCAGCAGCTCCACGGGGGTTTACTCCTATAATTCACCCCTCCACTTT.

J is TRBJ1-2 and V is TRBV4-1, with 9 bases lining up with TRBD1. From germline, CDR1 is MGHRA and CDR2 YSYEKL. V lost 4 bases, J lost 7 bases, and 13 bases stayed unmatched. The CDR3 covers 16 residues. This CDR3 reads CASSLLKGQGQLGYTF. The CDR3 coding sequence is TGCGCCAGCAGCCTCCTCAAGGGACAGGGACAGCTTGGCTACACCTTC.

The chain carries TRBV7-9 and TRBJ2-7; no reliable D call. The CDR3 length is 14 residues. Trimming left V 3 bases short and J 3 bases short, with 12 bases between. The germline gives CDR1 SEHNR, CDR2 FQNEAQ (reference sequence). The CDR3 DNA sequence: TGTGCCAGCAGCTTTGATCAGCCGGGCTACGAGCAGTACTTC. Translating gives CASSFDQPGYEQYF. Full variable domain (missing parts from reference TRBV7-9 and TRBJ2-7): DTGVSQNPRHKITKRGQNVTFRCDPISEHNRLYWYRQTLGQGPEFLTYFQNEAQLEKSRLLSDRFSAERPKGSFSTLEIQRTEQGDSAMYLCASSFDQPGYEQYFGPGTRLTVT.

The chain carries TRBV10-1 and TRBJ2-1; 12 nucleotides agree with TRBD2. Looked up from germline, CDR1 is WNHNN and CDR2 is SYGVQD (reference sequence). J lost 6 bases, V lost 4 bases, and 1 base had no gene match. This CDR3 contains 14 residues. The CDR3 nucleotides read TGCGCCAGCAGTGGACTAGCGGGAGTCAATGAGCAGTTCTTC. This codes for CASSGLAGVNEQFF.

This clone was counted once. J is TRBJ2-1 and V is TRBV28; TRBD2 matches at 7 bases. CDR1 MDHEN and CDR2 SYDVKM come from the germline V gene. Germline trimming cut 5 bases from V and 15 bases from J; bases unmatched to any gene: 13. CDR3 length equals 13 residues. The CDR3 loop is CASSPPLRESGFF. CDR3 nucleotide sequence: TGTGCCAGCAGTCCCCCCCTGCGGGAGAGCGGGTTCTTC.

This CDR3 is CASSLSQWEAFF. The CDR3 coding sequence is TGTGCCAGCAGTTTAAGTCAGTGGGAAGCTTTCTTT. This chain connects TRBV28 to TRBJ1-1; D remains ambiguous. The length of the CDR3 is 12 residues. The ends were cut back, 2 bases at V and 8 bases at J, with 9 bases in the middle. The germline V gene has CDR1 MDHEN and CDR2 SYDVKM.

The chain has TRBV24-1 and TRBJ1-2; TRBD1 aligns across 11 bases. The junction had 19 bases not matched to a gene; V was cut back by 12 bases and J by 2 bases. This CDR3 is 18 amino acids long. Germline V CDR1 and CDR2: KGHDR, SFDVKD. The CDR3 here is CAPMTQPGQGGSNYGYTF. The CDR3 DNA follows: TGTGCCCCCATGACACAACCGGGACAGGGGGGATCCAACTATGGCTACACCTTC.